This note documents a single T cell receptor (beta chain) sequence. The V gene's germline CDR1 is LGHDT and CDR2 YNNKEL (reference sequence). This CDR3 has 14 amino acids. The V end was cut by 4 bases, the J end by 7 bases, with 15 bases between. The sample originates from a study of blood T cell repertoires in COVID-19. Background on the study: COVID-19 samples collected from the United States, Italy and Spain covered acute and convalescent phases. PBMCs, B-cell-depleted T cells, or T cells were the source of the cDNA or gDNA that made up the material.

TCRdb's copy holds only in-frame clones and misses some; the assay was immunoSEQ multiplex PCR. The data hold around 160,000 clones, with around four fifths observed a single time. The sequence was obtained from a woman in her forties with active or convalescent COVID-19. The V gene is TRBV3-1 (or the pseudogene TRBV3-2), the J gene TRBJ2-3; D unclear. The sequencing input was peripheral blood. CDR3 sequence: CASSPQAGFYTQYF. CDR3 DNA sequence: TGTGCCAGCAGCCCCCAGGCCGGTTTCTATACGCAGTATTTT.